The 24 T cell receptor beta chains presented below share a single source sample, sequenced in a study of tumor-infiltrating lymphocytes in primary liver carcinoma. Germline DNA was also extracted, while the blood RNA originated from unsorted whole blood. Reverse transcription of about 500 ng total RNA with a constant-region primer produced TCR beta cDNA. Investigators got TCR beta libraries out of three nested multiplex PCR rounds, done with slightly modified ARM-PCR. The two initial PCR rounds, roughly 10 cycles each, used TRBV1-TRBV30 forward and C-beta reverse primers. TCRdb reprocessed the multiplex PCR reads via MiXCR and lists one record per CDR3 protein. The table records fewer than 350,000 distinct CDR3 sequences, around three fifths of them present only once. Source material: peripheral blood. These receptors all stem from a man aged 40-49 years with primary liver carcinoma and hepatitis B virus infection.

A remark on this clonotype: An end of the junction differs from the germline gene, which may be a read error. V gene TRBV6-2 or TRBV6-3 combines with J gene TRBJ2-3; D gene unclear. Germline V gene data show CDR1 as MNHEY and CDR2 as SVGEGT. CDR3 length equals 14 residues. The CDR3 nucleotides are TGTGCCAGCAGTCGAGACACGACGGTAGATACGCACTATTTT. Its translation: CASSRDTTVDTHYF.

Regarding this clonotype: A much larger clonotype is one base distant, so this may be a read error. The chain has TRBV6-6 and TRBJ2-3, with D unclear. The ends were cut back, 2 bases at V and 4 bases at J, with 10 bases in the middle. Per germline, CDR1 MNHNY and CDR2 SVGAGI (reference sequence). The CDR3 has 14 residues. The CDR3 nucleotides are TGTGCCAGCAGTTACGCGCTAAAGGCAGATACGCAGTATTTT. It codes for CASSYALKADTQYF.

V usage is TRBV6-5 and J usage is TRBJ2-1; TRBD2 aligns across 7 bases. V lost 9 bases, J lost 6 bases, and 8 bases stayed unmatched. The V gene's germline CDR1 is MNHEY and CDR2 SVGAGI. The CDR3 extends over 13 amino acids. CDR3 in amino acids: CARSRREGNEQFF. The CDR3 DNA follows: TGTGCCAGGAGTCGGAGGGAGGGCAATGAGCAGTTCTTC.

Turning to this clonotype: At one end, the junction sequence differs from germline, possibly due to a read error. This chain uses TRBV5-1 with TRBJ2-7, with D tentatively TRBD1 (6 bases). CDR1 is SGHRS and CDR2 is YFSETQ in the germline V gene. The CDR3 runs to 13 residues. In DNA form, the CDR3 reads TGCGCCAGCAGCCGCAGCCTCAGGGGCGAGCAGCACTTC. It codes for CASSRSLRGEQHF.

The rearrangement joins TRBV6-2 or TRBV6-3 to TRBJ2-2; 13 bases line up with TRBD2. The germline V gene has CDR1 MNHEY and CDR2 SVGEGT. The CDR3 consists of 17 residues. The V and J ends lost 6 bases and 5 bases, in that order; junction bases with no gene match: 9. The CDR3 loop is CASRLGTSGTLTGELFF. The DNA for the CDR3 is TGTGCCAGCAGACTCGGGACTAGCGGGACTCTAACCGGGGAGCTGTTTTTT.

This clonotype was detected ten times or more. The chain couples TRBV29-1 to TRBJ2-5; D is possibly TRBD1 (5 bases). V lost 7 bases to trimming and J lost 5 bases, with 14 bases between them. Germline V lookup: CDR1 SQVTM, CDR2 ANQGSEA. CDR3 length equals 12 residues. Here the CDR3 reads CSGGFKGETQYF. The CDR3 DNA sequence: TGCAGCGGGGGCTTTAAGGGTGAGACCCAGTACTTC.

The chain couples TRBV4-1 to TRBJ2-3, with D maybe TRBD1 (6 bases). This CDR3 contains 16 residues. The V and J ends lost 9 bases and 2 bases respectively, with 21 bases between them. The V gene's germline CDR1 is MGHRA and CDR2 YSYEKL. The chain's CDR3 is CASSEGDTQYTDTQYF. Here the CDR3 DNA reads TGCGCCAGTAGCGAAGGGGACACCCAATACACAGATACGCAGTATTTT.

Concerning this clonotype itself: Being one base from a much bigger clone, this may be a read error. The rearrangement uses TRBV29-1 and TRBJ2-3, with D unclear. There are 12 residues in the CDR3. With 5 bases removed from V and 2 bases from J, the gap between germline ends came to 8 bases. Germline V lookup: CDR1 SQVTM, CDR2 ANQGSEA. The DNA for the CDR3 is TGCAGCGTTCTAGACCTCACAGATACGCAGTATTTT. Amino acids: CSVLDLTDTQYF.

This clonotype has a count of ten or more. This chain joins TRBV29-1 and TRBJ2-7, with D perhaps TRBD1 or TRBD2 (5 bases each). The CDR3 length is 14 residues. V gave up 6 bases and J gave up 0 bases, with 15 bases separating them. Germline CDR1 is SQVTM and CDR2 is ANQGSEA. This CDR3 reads CSVGRDRSSYEQYF. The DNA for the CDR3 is TGCAGCGTCGGCCGGGACCGTAGCTCCTACGAGCAGTACTTC.

CDR3 loop: CAYLSPAAATQHF. CDR3 nucleotides: TGTGCCTACCTCAGCCCAGCGGCTGCGACCCAGCATTTT. The chain recombines TRBV30 with TRBJ1-5, with D hard to call. CDR3 length equals 13 residues. Looked up from germline, CDR1 is GTSNPN and CDR2 is SVGIG (reference sequence). V gave up 7 bases and J gave up 11 bases, with 21 bases separating them.

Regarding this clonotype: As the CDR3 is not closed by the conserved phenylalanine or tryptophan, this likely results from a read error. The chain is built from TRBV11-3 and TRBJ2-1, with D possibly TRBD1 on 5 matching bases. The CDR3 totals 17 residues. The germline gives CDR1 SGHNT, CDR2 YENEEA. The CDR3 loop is CAISLGEGANSYNEQFS. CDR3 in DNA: TGTGCCATCAGCTTAGGGGAAGGCGCTAACTCCTACAATGAGCAGTTCTCC.

This CDR3 reads CASSTPGAGANVLTF. The CDR3 DNA reads as TGTGCCAGCAGCACCCCAGGGGCTGGGGCCAACGTCCTGACTTTC. This chain connects TRBV28 to TRBJ2-6, with a tentative D call TRBD1 (6 bases). Trimming took off 6 bases at V and 2 bases at J, with 11 bases between the two ends. The CDR3 spans 15 residues. Germline CDR1 is MDHEN and CDR2 is SYDVKM.

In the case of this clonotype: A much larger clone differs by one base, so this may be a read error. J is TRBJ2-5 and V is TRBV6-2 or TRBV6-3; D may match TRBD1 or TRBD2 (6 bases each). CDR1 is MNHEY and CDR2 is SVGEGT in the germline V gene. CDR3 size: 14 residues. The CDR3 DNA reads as TGTGCCAGCAGTAGGGGGGCCCTCCAAGAGACCCAGTGCTTC. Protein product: CASSRGALQETQCF.

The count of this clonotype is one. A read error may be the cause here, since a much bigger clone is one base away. The CDR3, as DNA: TGTGCCAGCAGCTTGGGGGGACTGAGAACCGGGGAGCTGTTTTTT. This codes for CASSLGGLRTGELFF. This sequence joins TRBV5-6 and TRBJ2-2, with D possibly being TRBD2 (6 bases). V gave up 0 bases and J gave up 5 bases, with 11 bases separating them. Germline V gene lookup returns CDR1 SGHDT and CDR2 YYEEEE. The CDR3 has 15 residues.

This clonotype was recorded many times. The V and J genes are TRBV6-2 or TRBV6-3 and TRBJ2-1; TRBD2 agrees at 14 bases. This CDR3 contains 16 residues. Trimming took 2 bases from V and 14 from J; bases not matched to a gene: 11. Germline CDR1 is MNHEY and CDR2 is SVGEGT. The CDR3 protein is CASSYGGVTSGRAEFF. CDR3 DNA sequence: TGTGCCAGCAGTTACGGAGGGGTGACTAGCGGGAGGGCCGAGTTCTTC.

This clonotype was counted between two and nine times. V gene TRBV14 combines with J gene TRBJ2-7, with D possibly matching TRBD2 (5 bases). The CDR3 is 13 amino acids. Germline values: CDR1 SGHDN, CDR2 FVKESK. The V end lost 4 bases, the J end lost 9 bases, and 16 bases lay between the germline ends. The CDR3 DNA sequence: TGTGCCAGCAGCCCTTTTACTAGTTCGGGGCAGTACTTC. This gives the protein CASSPFTSSGQYF. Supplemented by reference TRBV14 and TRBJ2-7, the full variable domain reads EAGVTQFPSHSVIEKGQTVTLRCDPISGHDNLYWYRRVMGKEIKFLLHFVKESKQDESGMPNNRFLAERTGGTYSTLKVQPAELEDSGVYFCASSPFTSSGQYFGPGTRLTVT.

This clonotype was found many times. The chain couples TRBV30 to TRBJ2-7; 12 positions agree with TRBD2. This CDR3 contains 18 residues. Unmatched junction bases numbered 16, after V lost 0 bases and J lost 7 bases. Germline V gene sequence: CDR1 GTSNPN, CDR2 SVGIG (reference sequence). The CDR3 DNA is TGTGCCTGGAGTGTACAGGGAGGACTAGCGGGGCATGCCCATGAGCAGTACTTC. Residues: CAWSVQGGLAGHAHEQYF.

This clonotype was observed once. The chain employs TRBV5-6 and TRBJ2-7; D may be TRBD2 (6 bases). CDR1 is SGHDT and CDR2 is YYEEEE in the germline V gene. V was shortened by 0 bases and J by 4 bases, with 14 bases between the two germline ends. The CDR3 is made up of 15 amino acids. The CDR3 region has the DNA TGTGCCAGCAGCTTGGCTGGGTGGGGGAGGTACGAGCAGTACTTC. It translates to CASSLAGWGRYEQYF.

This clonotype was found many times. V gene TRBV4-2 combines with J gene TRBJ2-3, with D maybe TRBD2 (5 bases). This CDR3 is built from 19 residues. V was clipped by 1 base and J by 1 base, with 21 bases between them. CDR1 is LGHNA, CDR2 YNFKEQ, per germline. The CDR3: CASSQVASGRALGTDTQYF. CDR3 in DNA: TGTGCCAGCAGCCAAGTTGCGAGCGGCCGGGCGTTGGGCACAGATACGCAGTATTTT.

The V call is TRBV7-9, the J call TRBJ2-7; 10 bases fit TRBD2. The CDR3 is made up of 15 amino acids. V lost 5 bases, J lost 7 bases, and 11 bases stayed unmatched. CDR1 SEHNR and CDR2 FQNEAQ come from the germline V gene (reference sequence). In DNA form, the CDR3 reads TGTGCCAGCAGCCTGCTGAGTAGCGGGAGGTGGGAGCAGTACTTC. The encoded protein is CASSLLSSGRWEQYF.

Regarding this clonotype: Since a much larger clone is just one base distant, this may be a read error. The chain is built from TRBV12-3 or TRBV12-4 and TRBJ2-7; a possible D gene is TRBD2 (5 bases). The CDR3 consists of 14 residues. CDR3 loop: CASTLGSRSNEHYF. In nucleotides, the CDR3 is TGTGCCAGCACCCTGGGGAGCCGTTCGAACGAGCACTACTTC.

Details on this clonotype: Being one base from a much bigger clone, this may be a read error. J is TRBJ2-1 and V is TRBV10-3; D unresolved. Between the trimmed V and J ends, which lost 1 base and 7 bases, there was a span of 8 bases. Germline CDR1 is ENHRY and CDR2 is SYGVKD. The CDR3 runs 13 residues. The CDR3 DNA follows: TGTGCCATCAGTGAGTACGACGTTAATGAGCAGTTCTTC. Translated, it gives CAISEYDVNEQFF.

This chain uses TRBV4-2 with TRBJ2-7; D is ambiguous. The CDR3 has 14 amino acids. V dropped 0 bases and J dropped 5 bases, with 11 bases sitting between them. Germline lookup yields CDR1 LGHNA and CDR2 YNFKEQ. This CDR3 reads CASSQELFRNEQYF. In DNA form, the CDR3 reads TGTGCCAGCAGCCAAGAATTGTTTAGGAACGAGCAGTACTTC.

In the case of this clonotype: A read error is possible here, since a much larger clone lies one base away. CDR3 sequence reads: CTSSFSGVTQYF. The CDR3 bases are TGTACCAGCAGTTTCTCGGGAGTAACGCAGTATTTT. The chain carries TRBV12-3 or TRBV12-4 and TRBJ2-3, with D possibly matching TRBD2 (6 bases). This CDR3 contains 12 residues.